These 3 T cell receptor beta chains were all obtained from the same sample, sequenced in a study of T cells in Graves' hyperthyroidism and ophthalmopathy. There were TCR beta CDR3 regions amplified from RNA transcripts. HTBI primers were employed in a first-round RT-PCR of the TCR CDR3. TCRdb re-called the multiplex PCR reads through MiXCR, storing one row per CDR3 protein. The data contain 500,000 to 800,000 distinct CDR3 sequences, about 14% of them seen just once; the ten biggest clones take up approximately 13%. The sample consisted of blood. These receptors all stem from a woman between 45 and 60 years old with Graves' ophthalmopathy.

This clonotype has a count of ten or more. The CDR3 loop reads CAIRDSGRGEQYF. CDR3 bases: TGTGCCATCAGGGATAGCGGGAGAGGCGAGCAGTACTTC. The chain joins TRBV10-3 to TRBJ2-7, with TRBD2 matching 9 bases. The CDR3 runs 13 residues. The germline V gene encodes CDR1 ENHRY and CDR2 SYGVKD. The trim removed 6 bases at V and 6 bases at J, leaving 6 bases unmatched.

This clonotype was found a few times. The V gene is TRBV6-2 or TRBV6-3, the J gene TRBJ1-1, with 9 bases identical to TRBD1. This CDR3 comprises 12 residues. Trimming at V came to 5 bases and at J to 10 bases, leaving 5 bases not matched to a gene. In germline, CDR1 is MNHEY, CDR2 SVGEGT. This CDR3 is CASSQGQGVAFF. The CDR3, as DNA: TGTGCCAGCAGTCAGGGACAGGGCGTAGCTTTCTTT.

This clonotype was detected many times. The rearrangement joins TRBV12-3 or TRBV12-4 to TRBJ2-7; TRBD2 matches 9 bases. The CDR3 consists of 14 residues. J lost 3 bases, V lost 6 bases, and 6 bases had no gene match. CDR3 nucleotide sequence: TGTGCCAGCAGACCGCCTAGCGGGATCTACGAGCAGTACTTC. Protein: CASRPPSGIYEQYF.